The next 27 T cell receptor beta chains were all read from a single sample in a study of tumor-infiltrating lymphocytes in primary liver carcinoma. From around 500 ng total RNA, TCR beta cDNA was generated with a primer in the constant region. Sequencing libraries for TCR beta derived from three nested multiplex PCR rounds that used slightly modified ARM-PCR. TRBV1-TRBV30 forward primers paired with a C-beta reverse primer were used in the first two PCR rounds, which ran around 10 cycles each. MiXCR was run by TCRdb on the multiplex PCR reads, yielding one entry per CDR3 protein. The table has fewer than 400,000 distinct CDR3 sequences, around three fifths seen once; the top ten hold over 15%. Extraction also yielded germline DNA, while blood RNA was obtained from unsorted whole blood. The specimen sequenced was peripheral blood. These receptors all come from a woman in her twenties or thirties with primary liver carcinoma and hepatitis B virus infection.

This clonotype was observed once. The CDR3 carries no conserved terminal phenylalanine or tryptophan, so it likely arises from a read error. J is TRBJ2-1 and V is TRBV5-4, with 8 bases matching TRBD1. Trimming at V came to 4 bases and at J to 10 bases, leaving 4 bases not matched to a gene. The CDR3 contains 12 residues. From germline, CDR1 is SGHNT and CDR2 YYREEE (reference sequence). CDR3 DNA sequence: TGTGCCAGCAGCCTCGACAGGGGCGAGCAGTTCATC. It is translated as CASSLDRGEQFI.

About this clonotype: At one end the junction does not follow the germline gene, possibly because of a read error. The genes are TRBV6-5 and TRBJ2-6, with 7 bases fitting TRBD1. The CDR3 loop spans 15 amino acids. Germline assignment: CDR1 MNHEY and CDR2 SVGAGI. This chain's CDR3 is CASSHRGTGVNVLTF. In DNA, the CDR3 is TGTGCCAGCAGTCACAGGGGTACTGGGGTCAACGTCCTGACTTTC.

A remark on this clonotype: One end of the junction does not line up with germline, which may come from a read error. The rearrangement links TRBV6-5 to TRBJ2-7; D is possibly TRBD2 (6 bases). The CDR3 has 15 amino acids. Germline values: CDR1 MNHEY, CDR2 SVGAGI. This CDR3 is CASSYSRGTGYEQYF. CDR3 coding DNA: TGTGCCAGTAGTTACTCTCGGGGGACGGGCTACGAGCAGTACTTC.

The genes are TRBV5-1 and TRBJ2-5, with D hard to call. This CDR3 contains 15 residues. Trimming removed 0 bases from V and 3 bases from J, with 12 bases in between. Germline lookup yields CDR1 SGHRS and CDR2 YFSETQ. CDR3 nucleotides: TGCGCCAGCAGCTTGGTGGCACCCCGGGAAGAGACCCAGTACTTC. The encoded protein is CASSLVAPREETQYF.

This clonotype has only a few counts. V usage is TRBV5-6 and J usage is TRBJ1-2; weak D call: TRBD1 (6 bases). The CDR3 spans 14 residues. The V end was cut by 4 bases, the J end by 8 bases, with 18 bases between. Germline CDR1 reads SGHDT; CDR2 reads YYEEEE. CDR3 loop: CASSPLQGARGYTF. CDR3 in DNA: TGTGCCAGCAGCCCCTTACAGGGAGCAAGGGGCTACACCTTC.

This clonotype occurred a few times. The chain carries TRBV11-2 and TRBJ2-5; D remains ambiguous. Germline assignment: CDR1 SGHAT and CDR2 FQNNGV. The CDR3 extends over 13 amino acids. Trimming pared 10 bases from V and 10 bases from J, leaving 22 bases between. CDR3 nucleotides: TGTGCCACCTCAGCTGAACCCCTGAAGATCCAGTACTTC. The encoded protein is CATSAEPLKIQYF.

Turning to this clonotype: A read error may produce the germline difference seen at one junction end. The CDR3 reads CASSPVLGESIYEQYF. In nucleotides, the CDR3 is TGTGCCAGCAGCCCCGTACTAGGGGAATCGATTTACGAACAGTACTTC. The J gene is TRBJ2-7, the V gene TRBV7-6; D tentatively reads TRBD1 or TRBD2 (5 bases each). CDR1 is SGHVS, CDR2 FNYEAQ, per germline. This CDR3 is built from 16 residues.

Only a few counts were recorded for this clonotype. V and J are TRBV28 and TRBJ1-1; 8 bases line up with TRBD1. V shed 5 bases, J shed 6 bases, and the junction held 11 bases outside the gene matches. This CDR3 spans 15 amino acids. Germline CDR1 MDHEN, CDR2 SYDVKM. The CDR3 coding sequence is TGTGCCAGCAGTCCCCAGACAGGGGCTCGCGCTGAAGCTTTCTTT. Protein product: CASSPQTGARAEAFF.

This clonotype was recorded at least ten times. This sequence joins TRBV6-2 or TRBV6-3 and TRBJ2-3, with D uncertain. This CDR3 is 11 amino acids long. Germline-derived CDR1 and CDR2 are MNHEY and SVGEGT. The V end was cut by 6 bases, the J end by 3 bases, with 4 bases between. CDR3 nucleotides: TGTGCCAGCAGCTCAACAGATACGCAGTATTTT. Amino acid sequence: CASSSTDTQYF.

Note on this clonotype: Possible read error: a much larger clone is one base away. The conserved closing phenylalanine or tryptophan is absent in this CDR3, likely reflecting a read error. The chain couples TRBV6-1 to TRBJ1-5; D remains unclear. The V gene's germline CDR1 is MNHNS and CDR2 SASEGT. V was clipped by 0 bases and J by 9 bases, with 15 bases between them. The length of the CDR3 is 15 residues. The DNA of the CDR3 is TGTGCCAGCAGTGAAGCAGGTGGCCGCCGCCGGCCCCAGCATTAT. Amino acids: CASSEAGGRRRPQHY.

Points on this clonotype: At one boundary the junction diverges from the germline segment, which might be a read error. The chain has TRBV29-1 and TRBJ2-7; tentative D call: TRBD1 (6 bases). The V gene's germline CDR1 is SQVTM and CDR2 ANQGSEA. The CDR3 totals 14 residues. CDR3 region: CGVGYDRRSYEQYF. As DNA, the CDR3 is TGCGGCGTCGGATACGACAGGCGCTCCTACGAGCAGTACTTC.

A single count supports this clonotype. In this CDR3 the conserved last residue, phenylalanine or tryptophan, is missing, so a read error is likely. In DNA form, the CDR3 reads TGTGCCAGCAGTCATAGCGGGAGCTCCTACAATGAGCAGTTCTCC. Translation gives CASSHSGSSYNEQFS. J is TRBJ2-1 and V is TRBV12-3 or TRBV12-4; TRBD2 matches 9 bases. The CDR3 extends over 15 amino acids. Germline trimming cut 5 bases from V and 0 bases from J; bases unmatched to any gene: 2.

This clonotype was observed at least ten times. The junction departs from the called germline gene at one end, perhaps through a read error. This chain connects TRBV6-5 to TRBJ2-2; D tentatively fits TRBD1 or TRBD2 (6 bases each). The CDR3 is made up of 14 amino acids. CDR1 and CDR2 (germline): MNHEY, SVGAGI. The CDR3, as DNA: TGTGCCAGCAGACGAGGGGGGAACCCCGGGGAGCTGTTTTTT. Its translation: CASRRGGNPGELFF.

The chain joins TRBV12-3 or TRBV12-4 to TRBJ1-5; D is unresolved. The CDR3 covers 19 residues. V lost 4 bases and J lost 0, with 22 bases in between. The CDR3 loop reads CASSSPMLAQRASNQPQHF. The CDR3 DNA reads TGTGCCAGCAGTTCCCCCATGTTGGCCCAGAGGGCTAGCAATCAGCCCCAGCATTTT.

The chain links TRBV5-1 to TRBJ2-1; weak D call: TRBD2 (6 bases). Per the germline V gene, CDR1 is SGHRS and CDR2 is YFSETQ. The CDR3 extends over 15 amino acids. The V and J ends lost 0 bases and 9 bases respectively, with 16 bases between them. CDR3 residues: CASSLVGLLLSEQFF. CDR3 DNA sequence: TGCGCCAGCAGCTTGGTGGGACTCCTGCTCAGTGAGCAGTTCTTC.

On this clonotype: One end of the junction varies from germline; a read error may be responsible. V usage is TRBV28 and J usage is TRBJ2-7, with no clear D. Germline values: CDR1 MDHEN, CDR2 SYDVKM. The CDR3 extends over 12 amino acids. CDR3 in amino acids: CASSSYSHEQYF. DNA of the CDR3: TGTGCCAGCAGTTCCTACTCCCACGAGCAGTACTTC. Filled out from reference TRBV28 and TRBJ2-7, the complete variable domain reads DVKVTQSSRYLVKRTGEKVFLECVQDMDHENMFWYRQDPGLGLRLIYFSYDVKMKEKGDIPEGYSVSREKKERFSLILESASTNQTSMYLCASSSYSHEQYFGPGTRLTVT.

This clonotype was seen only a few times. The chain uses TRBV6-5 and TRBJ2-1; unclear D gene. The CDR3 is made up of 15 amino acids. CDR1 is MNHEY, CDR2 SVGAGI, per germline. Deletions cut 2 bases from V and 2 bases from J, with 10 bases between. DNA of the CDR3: TGTGCCAGCAGTTACCGGAGTTTGACCTACAATGAGCAGTTCTTC. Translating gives CASSYRSLTYNEQFF.

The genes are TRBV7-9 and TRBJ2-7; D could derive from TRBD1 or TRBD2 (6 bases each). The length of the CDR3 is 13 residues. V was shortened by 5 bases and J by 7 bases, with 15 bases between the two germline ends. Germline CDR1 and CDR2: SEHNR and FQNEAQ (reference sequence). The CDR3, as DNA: TGTGCCAGCAGCGCTTCCAAGGGGGGAGAGCAGTACTTC. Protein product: CASSASKGGEQYF.

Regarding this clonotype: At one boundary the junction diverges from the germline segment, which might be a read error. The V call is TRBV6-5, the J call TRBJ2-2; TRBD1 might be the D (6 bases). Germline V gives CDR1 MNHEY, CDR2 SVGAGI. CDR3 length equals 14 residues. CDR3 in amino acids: CATTWGRGTVELFF. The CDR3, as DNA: TGTGCCACCACGTGGGGGCGTGGCACCGTGGAGCTGTTTTTT.

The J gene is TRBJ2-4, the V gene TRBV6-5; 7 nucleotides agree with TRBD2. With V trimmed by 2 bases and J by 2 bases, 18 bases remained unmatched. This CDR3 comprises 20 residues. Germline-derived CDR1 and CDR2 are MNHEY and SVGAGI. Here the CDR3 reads CASSYGRAGLQIRTKNIQYF. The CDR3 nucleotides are TGTGCCAGCAGTTACGGAAGAGCGGGACTCCAAATACGGACCAAAAACATTCAGTACTTC.

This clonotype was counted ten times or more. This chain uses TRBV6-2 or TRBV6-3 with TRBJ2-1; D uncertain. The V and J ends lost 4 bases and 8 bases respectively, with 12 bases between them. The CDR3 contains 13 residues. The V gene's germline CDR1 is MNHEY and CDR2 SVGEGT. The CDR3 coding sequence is TGTGCCAGCAGTTCAGCCCCTGGGTATGAGCAGTTCTTC. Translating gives CASSSAPGYEQFF.

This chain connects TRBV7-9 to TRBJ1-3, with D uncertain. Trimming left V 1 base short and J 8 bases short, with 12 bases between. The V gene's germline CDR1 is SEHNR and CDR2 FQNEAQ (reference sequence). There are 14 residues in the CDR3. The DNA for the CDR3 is TGTGCCAGCAGCTTAGTTGGGGTTTGGGACACCATATATTTT. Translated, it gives CASSLVGVWDTIYF.

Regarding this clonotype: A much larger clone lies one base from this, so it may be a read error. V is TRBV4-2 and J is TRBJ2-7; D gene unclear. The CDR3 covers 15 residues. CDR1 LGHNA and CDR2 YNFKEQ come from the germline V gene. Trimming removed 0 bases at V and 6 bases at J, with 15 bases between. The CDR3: CASSQDGAPTCEQYF. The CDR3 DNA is TGTGCCAGCAGCCAAGATGGTGCCCCTACCTGCGAGCAGTACTTC.

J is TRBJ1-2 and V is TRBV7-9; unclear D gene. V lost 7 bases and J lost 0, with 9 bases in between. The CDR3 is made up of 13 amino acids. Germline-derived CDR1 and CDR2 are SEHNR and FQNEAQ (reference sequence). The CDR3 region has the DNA TGTGCCAGCACACACCAAGCTAACTATGGCTACACCTTC. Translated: CASTHQANYGYTF.

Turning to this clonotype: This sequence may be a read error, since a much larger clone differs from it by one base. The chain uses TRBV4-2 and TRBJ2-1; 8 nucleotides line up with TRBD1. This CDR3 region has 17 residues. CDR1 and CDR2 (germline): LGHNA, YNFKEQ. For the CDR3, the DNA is TGTGCCAGCAGCCAAGGACAGGGGCCGAGCTCCTACAATGAGCACTTCTTC. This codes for CASSQGQGPSSYNEHFF.

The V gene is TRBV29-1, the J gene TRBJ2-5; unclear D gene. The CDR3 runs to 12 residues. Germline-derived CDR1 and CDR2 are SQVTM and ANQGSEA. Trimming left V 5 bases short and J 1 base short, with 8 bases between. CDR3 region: CSVKPAQETQYF. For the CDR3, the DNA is TGCAGCGTTAAGCCGGCCCAAGAGACCCAGTACTTC.

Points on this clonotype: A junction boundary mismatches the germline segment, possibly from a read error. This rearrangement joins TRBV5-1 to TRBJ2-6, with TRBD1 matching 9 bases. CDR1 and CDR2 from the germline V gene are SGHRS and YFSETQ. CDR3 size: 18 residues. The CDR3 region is CACSDRGLFPSGANVLTF. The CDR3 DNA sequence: TGCGCCTGCAGCGACAGGGGGTTATTCCCCTCTGGGGCCAACGTCCTGACTTTC.